These T cell receptor beta chains were read from a single sample in a study of blood T cells in healthy people across ages. In TCRdb, the 5' RACE reads were re-called with MiXCR into one record per CDR3 protein. Of 1.5 million to 2 million distinct CDR3 sequences listed, roughly 49% are singletons. Sequences were obtained from blood. These receptors were obtained from a middle-aged woman in good health. CDR3s include the opening cysteine and the closing phenylalanine or tryptophan. Fields, in order: V gene, clone size, D gene, J gene, CDR3 DNA, CDR3 protein. The D gene is left open where the match is weak. Size is omitted from some rows. Given values are once, few, many or a class for expanded clones.

>TRBV27|NA|TRBD1|TRBJ1-2
TGTGCCAGCAGCGAGGACAGGAGAACTAACTATGGCTACACCTTC
CASSEDRRTNYGYTF
>TRBV5-1|many|NA|TRBJ2-7
TGTGCCAGCAGCTTAGGAGAGGGATACGAGCAGTACTTC
CASSLGEGYEQYF
>TRBV4-3|NA|NA|TRBJ2-3
TGCGCCAGCAGCCACTTGGCGGGGTCCACAGATACGCAGTATTTT
CASSHLAGSTDTQYF
>TRBV10-3|NA|NA|TRBJ2-3
TGTGCCATCACTCTGGACTATACAGATACGCAGTATTTT
CAITLDYTDTQYF
>TRBV27|NA|NA|TRBJ2-6
TGTGCCAGCAGTACTACCCTGTGGGAATCTGGGGCCAACGTCCTGACTTTC
CASSTTLWESGANVLTF
>TRBV19|NA|NA|TRBJ1-5
TGTGCCAGTAGTGCGGGGTCTCAGCCCCAGCATTTT
CASSAGSQPQHF
>TRBV2|once|TRBD2|TRBJ2-1
TGTGCCAGCAGTGAAGCATGGACTAGCGGGGACAATGAGCAGTTCTTC
CASSEAWTSGDNEQFF
>TRBV3-1|NA|TRBD2|TRBJ2-5
TGTGCCAGCAGCAAACGGGGGGGAGGTGAGACCCAGTACTTC
CASSKRGGGETQYF
>TRBV6-2/TRBV6-3|NA|NA|TRBJ1-1
TGTGCCAGCAGTTATATCATGAACACTGAAGCTTTCTTT
CASSYIMNTEAFF
>TRBV28|NA|NA|TRBJ2-5
TGTGCCAGCAGTCTCCCCGGGACGGAACAAGAGACCCAGTACTTC
CASSLPGTEQETQYF
>TRBV27|NA|TRBD1|TRBJ1-4
TGTGCCAGCAGTAGCACAGGGGGCGCATATGAAAAACTGTTTTTT
CASSSTGGAYEKLFF
>TRBV5-1|NA|NA|TRBJ2-7
TGCGCCAGCAGCTTGGAACGGCCCCTCTCCTACGAGCAGTACTTC
CASSLERPLSYEQYF
>TRBV27|NA|TRBD1|TRBJ1-5
TGTGCCAGCAGTCGACAGGGGGCAGGACAGCCCCAGCATTTT
CASSRQGAGQPQHF
>TRBV7-2|NA|NA|TRBJ2-3
TGTGCCAGCACCTACAGGGCAGATACGCAGTATTTT
CASTYRADTQYF
>TRBV6-1|few|NA|TRBJ2-7
TGTGCCAGCAGTGACCGAAGGGTAGAGGAGCAGTACTTC
CASSDRRVEEQYF
>TRBV10-3|NA|NA|TRBJ2-7
TGTGCCATCAGTGAGTCTGAGTGGGACAACTCCTACGAGCAGTACTTC
CAISESEWDNSYEQYF
>TRBV27|NA|TRBD1|TRBJ2-1
TGTGCCAGCAACCCGGACAGGGGGCACAATGAGCAGTTCTTC
CASNPDRGHNEQFF
>TRBV3-1|NA|NA|TRBJ2-1
TGTGCCAGCAGCCAGTTATCATACAATGAGCAGTTCTTC
CASSQLSYNEQFF
>TRBV7-2|NA|NA|TRBJ2-7
TGTGCCAGCAGCTTAAAACCTGGGGGTTCGAGCTCCTACGAGCAGTACTTC
CASSLKPGGSSSYEQYF
>TRBV6-1|NA|NA|TRBJ2-5
TGTGCCAGCAGGAGGGAGTGGAGAGAGACCCAGTACTTC
CASRREWRETQYF
>TRBV7-2|NA|TRBD1|TRBJ2-1
TGTGCCAGCAGCTTGGCCCGGGACAGGGGGTACAATGAGCAGTTCTTC
CASSLARDRGYNEQFF
>TRBV5-6|NA|TRBD2|TRBJ2-1
TGTGCCAGCAGCGGGGGACTAAGCGGGGATGAGCAGTTCTTC
CASSGGLSGDEQFF
>TRBV3-1|NA|NA|TRBJ1-1
TGTGCCAGCAGCTCCCGATCGGACACGAACACTGAAGCTTTCTTT
CASSSRSDTNTEAFF
>TRBV5-1|NA|TRBD1|TRBJ1-5
TGCGCCAGCAGCCTGACGACAGGGACCAATCAGCCCCAGCATTTT
CASSLTTGTNQPQHF
>TRBV20-1|NA|NA|TRBJ2-4
TGCAGTGCTAGGCCGGGACTCCAACGCAAGCAGTACTTC
CSARPGLQRKQYF
>TRBV20-1|NA|TRBD1|TRBJ2-4
TGCAGTGCTCGCCGGGACAGTTTTTCCAAAAACATTCAGTACTTC
CSARRDSFSKNIQYF
>TRBV28|NA|TRBD1|TRBJ2-4
TGTGCCAGCAGAGGAGACAGGGCGAGTGCCAAAAACATTCAGTACTTC
CASRGDRASAKNIQYF
>TRBV9|few|NA|TRBJ1-2
TGTGCCAGCAGCGTAGGAGTCTCCCCGGACTATGGCTACACCTTC
CASSVGVSPDYGYTF
>TRBV20-1|NA|NA|TRBJ2-7
TGCAGTGCTGTCAGGGGATTGTTGGGGGACCTCTACGAGCAGTACTTC
CSAVRGLLGDLYEQYF
>TRBV14|NA|TRBD2|TRBJ2-7
TGTGCCAGCGGCCTCACTAGCGGGGCCACCTACGAGCAGTACTTC
CASGLTSGATYEQYF
>TRBV4-1|NA|NA|TRBJ2-3
TGCGCCAGCAGCCACTTAGACGCAGATACGCAGTATTTT
CASSHLDADTQYF
>TRBV6-4|many|TRBD1|TRBJ2-1
TGTGCCAGCAGTGGGGACAGGGACCACAATGAGCAGTTCTTC
CASSGDRDHNEQFF
>TRBV7-9|few|NA|TRBJ1-1
TGTGCCAGCAGCTTAACCCAGGGACAGAACACTGAAGCTTTCTTT
CASSLTQGQNTEAFF
>TRBV4-2|NA|TRBD1|TRBJ1-2
TGTGCCAGCAGCCAAGTCACAGGGGGAACAAACTATGGCTACACCTTC
CASSQVTGGTNYGYTF
>TRBV6-5|many|TRBD1|TRBJ2-1
TGTGCCAGCAGGGACAGGGGGTCAAATGAGCAGTTCTTC
CASRDRGSNEQFF
>TRBV7-9|few|TRBD1|TRBJ2-7
TGTGCCAGCAGCCCCAGGGGACAGGCCTACAATGAGCAGTACTTC
CASSPRGQAYNEQYF
>TRBV15|NA|TRBD1|TRBJ2-6
TGTGCCACCAGCAGACCGGGACAGGGGGCCTCTGGAGCCAACGTCCTGACTTTC
CATSRPGQGASGANVLTF
>TRBV5-1|few|TRBD1|TRBJ2-5
TGCGCCAGCAGCTATACGACAGGGGTCCTTGAGACCCAGTACTTC
CASSYTTGVLETQYF
>TRBV12-3/TRBV12-4|NA|TRBD2|TRBJ2-2
TGTGCCAGCAGTCCATCGGGACTAGCCGCCGGGGGGCTGTTTTTT
CASSPSGLAAGGLFF
>TRBV11-1|few|TRBD1|TRBJ2-1
TGTGCCAGCAGCTTGGACAGGGGGCTCTACAATGAGCAGTTCTTC
CASSLDRGLYNEQFF
>TRBV24-1|once|NA|TRBJ2-3
TGTGCCACCAGCTCCGCAGATACGCAGTATTTT
CATSSADTQYF
>TRBV7-9|NA|TRBD1|TRBJ1-1
TGTGCCAGCAGCTTTTCGACAGGGATGAACACTGAAGCTTTCTTT
CASSFSTGMNTEAFF
>TRBV9|NA|TRBD1|TRBJ1-1
TGTGCCAGCAGCATCGGACAGGGGAACACTGAAGCTTTCTTT
CASSIGQGNTEAFF
>TRBV4-3|few|TRBD1|TRBJ1-5
TGCGCCAGCACCCAGGGGGCCCGGCGGGGTTATAGCAATCAGCCCCAGCATTTT
CASTQGARRGYSNQPQHF
>TRBV7-9|NA|TRBD1|TRBJ2-1
TGTGCCAGCAGCTTTAACAGGGGACAGTTCTTC
CASSFNRGQFF
>TRBV5-1|once|NA|TRBJ2-5
TGCGCCAGCAAAGATAGGACAACCCTACAAGAGACCCAGTACTTC
CASKDRTTLQETQYF
>TRBV7-2|few|TRBD2|TRBJ2-1
TGTGCCAGCAGCTTAGCCACTAGCGGGGGCCTATACAATGAGCAGTTCTTC
CASSLATSGGLYNEQFF
>TRBV20-1|NA|TRBD2|TRBJ2-3
TGCATCCCAGGAGCGGGACCAGATACGCAGTATTTT
CIPGAGPDTQYF
>TRBV6-2/TRBV6-3|NA|NA|TRBJ2-7
TGTGCCAGCAGTTACCGGCTACCTGGGGACTACGAGCAGTACTTC
CASSYRLPGDYEQYF
>TRBV29-1|NA|NA|TRBJ2-6
TGCAGCGTTGAAGAGAGGGGGGTGGAAGGGGCCAACGTCCTGACTTTC
CSVEERGVEGANVLTF
>TRBV10-3|NA|TRBD2|TRBJ2-1
TGTGCCATCAGTGGATTAGCGGGATACGATGAGCAGTTCTTC
CAISGLAGYDEQFF
>TRBV20-1|NA|NA|TRBJ1-2
TGCAGTGCTACCGGAAGGGGTGGCTATGGCTACACCTTC
CSATGRGGYGYTF
>TRBV14|NA|TRBD1|TRBJ1-2
TGTGCCAGCTCAAGGTGGTGGACAGGGGATAACTATGGCTACACCTTC
CASSRWWTGDNYGYTF